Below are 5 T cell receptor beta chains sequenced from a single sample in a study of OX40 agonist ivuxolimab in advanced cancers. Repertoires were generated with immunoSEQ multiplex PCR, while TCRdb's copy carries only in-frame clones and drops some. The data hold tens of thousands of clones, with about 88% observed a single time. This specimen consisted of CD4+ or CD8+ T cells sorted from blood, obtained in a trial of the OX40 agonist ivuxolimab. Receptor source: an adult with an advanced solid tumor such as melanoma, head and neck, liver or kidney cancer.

The CDR3 coding sequence is TGTGCCAGCAGCTTATATGGCAGGGGAGTGGATACGCAGTATTTT. Translating it yields CASSLYGRGVDTQYF. The V call is TRBV7-2, the J call TRBJ2-3; tentative D call: TRBD1 (6 bases). CDR3 length equals 15 residues. The germline V gene has CDR1 SGHTA and CDR2 FQGNSA. Trimming took 2 bases from V and 6 from J, leaving 15 bases between them.

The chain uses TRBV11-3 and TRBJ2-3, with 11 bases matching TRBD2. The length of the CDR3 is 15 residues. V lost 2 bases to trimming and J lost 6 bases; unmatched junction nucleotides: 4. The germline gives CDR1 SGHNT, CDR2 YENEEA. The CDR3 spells CASSLSGLAGDTQYF. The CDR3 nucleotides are TGTGCCAGCAGCTTAAGTGGACTAGCGGGTGATACGCAGTATTTT.

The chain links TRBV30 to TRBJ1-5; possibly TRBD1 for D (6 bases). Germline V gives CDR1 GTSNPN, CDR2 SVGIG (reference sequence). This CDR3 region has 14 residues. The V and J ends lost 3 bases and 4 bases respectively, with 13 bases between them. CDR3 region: CAWRRKQGNQPQHF. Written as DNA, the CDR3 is TGTGCCTGGAGACGGAAACAGGGAAATCAGCCCCAGCATTTT.

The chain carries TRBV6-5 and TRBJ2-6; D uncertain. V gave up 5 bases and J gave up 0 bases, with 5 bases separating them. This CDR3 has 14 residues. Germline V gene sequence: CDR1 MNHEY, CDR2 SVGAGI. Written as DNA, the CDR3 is TGTGCCAGCAGTATTAACTCTGGGGCCAACGTCCTGACTTTC. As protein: CASSINSGANVLTF.

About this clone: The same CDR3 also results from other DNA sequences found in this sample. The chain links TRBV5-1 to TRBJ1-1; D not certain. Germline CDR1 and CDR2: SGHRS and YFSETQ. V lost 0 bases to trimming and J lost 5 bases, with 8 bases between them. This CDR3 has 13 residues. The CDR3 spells CASSLASGTEAFF. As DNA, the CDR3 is TGCGCCAGCAGCTTGGCCTCTGGAACTGAAGCTTTCTTT.